The rows below give T cell receptor beta chains drawn from one sample of a study of blood T cell repertoires in COVID-19. Only in-frame clones appear in the TCRdb table, and some are missing; sequencing was by immunoSEQ multiplex PCR. Of about 170,000 clones in the sample, roughly 79% are singletons; the top ten hold over 20%. The material sequenced was peripheral blood. These receptors originate from a woman older than 75 with acute or convalescent COVID-19. Each CDR3 is given with its conserved first and last residue.

v_call: TRBV2
cdr3_aa: CASSTTGAGNTIYF

v_call: TRBV14
cdr3_aa: CASSQGDRPSNEQFF

v_call: TRBV11-2
cdr3_aa: CASSRGQGASGTEAFF

v_call: TRBV6-2/TRBV6-3
cdr3_aa: CASSYSRSGNTIYF

v_call: TRBV2
cdr3_aa: CASRRTATYEQYF

v_call: TRBV7-8
cdr3_aa: CASSSLLGGAGELFF

v_call: TRBV4-1
cdr3_aa: CASSQVPGTAFTDTQYF

v_call: TRBV30
cdr3_aa: CAWSKAGANYGYTF

v_call: TRBV24-1
cdr3_aa: CATSDPSGRGYNEQFF

v_call: TRBV19
cdr3_aa: CASSPAYPSTGKPQHF

v_call: TRBV30
cdr3_aa: CAWSQAANTIYF

v_call: TRBV18
cdr3_aa: CASSPGQFVDTEAFF

v_call: TRBV7-2
cdr3_aa: CASSSTGGKGYTF

v_call: TRBV29-1
cdr3_aa: CSVGQNYGYTF

v_call: TRBV10-3
cdr3_aa: CAIRKDGGTGELFF

v_call: TRBV10-1
cdr3_aa: CASSGKTGNEQFF

v_call: TRBV5-1
cdr3_aa: CASSLQGESYEQYF

v_call: TRBV7-6
cdr3_aa: CASSPRTSGMIVGNEQFF

v_call: TRBV7-9
cdr3_aa: CASSLTRVNTEAFF

v_call: TRBV7-9
cdr3_aa: CASSSSEWGPRAGELFF

v_call: TRBV5-6
cdr3_aa: CASSPSDRGSYEQYF

v_call: TRBV12-3/TRBV12-4
cdr3_aa: CASSANSGNTIYF

v_call: TRBV6-4
cdr3_aa: CASSKTSGPYDEQFF

v_call: TRBV11-2
cdr3_aa: CASSPGQSSLHF

v_call: TRBV5-1
cdr3_aa: CASSSLRTGLSDTEAFF

v_call: TRBV3-1/TRBV3-2
cdr3_aa: CASSHRLAGAGEQYF

v_call: TRBV6-5
cdr3_aa: CASSPRGGGQPQHF

v_call: TRBV10-2
cdr3_aa: CASNGQGKTEAFF

v_call: TRBV19
cdr3_aa: CASRGTGGAYEQYF

v_call: TRBV7-2
cdr3_aa: CASSVGRANTGELFF

v_call: TRBV4-3
cdr3_aa: CASSQDPWGTGFMNTGELFF

v_call: TRBV5-1
cdr3_aa: CASSLTGGSGNTIYF

v_call: TRBV11-2
cdr3_aa: CASSRSGKETQYF

v_call: TRBV19
cdr3_aa: CASSTSGRSYNEQFF

v_call: TRBV5-8
cdr3_aa: CASSLLEPYNEQFF

v_call: TRBV5-1
cdr3_aa: CASSKTSGQETQYF

v_call: TRBV2
cdr3_aa: CASRVQGGTEAFF

v_call: TRBV5-1
cdr3_aa: CASSFSLAADGEQFF

v_call: TRBV5-1
cdr3_aa: CASSLEGVGYEQYF

v_call: TRBV19
cdr3_aa: CASRRDRGNYGYTF

v_call: TRBV29-1
cdr3_aa: CSVPGWNTEAFF

v_call: TRBV15
cdr3_aa: CATSRDRSDWETQYF

v_call: TRBV7-9
cdr3_aa: CASSLKLAPETQYF

v_call: TRBV5-1
cdr3_aa: CASSLSTPLQGSNYGYTF

v_call: TRBV5-4
cdr3_aa: CASTVGGPSVAGELFF

v_call: TRBV9
cdr3_aa: CASSVGQGAGELFF

v_call: TRBV5-8
cdr3_aa: CASSLAIRDQETQYF

v_call: TRBV4-1
cdr3_aa: CASSQGGQALYEQYF

v_call: TRBV2
cdr3_aa: CASSKTRTYGYTF

v_call: TRBV11-3
cdr3_aa: CASSLEGSYEQYF

v_call: TRBV19
cdr3_aa: CASSGKGLGTGELFF

v_call: TRBV11-2
cdr3_aa: CASSFPAYGQGYEQYF

v_call: TRBV4-1
cdr3_aa: CASRGGGGYNEQFF